Here is one T cell receptor (beta chain) with its context. The data were taken from a study of post-analysis software for immune sequencing data. Unique molecular identifiers were carried by the TCR beta cDNA libraries. TCRdb redid the calling of the PCR reads with MiXCR, one entry per CDR3 protein. The data hold over 700,000 distinct CDR3 sequences, with roughly 29% observed a single time. The sample consisted of blood. The sequence derives from a girl aged 10 to 17 with multiple sclerosis.

CDR3 residues: CASSPGHTQYF. The CDR3 bases are TGTGCCAGCAGCCCGGGACACACGCAGTATTTT. This chain joins TRBV7-2 and TRBJ2-3, with D perhaps TRBD1 (6 bases). The CDR3 covers 11 residues. The V gene's germline CDR1 is SGHTA and CDR2 FQGNSA. V lost 5 bases and J lost 9, with 9 bases in between.